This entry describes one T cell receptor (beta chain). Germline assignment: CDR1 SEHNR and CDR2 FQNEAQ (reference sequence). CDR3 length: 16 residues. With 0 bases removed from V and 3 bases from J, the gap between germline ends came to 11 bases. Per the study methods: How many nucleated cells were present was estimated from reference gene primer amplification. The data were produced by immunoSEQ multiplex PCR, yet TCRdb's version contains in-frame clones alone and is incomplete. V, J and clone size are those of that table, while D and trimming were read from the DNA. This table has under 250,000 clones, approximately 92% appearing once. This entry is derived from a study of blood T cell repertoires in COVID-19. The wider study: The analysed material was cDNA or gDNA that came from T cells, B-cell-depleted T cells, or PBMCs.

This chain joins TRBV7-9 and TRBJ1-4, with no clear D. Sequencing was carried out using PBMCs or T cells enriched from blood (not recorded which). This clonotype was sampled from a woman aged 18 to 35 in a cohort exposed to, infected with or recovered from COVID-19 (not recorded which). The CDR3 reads CASSLAAAGANEKLFF. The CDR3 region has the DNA TGTGCCAGCAGCTTAGCTGCGGCGGGAGCTAATGAAAAACTGTTTTTT.